The 11 T cell receptor beta chains in this list originate from one sample, sequenced in a study of T-cell memory formation after mild COVID-19. One entry per CDR3 protein, called by TCRdb with MiXCR from the 5' RACE reads. The sample shows hundreds of thousands of distinct CDR3 sequences, about a sixth of them seen only once. Source material: PBMCs or a T cell subset sorted from them (not recorded which). The receptors derive from an adult woman who had mild COVID-19 (a few samples of this study predate the infection). Cell type and time point are not known.

This clonotype has only a few counts. The chain joins TRBV29-1 to TRBJ1-1; 7 nucleotides align to TRBD1. The CDR3 covers 12 residues. Unmatched junction bases numbered 12, after V lost 7 bases and J lost 10 bases. Germline V lookup: CDR1 SQVTM, CDR2 ANQGSEA. The CDR3 DNA reads as TGCAGCGGATCCGGGACAGCCGGAGGAGCTTTCTTT. Amino acid sequence: CSGSGTAGGAFF.

V is TRBV7-8 and J is TRBJ2-3, with no clear D. CDR1 is SGHVS and CDR2 is FQNEAQ in the germline V gene. With 2 bases removed from V and 1 base from J, the gap between germline ends came to 16 bases. The CDR3 has 17 amino acids. CDR3 bases: TGTGCCAGCAGCTTAAATAGTGCTGGGATAGGCACAGATACGCAGTATTTT. Protein: CASSLNSAGIGTDTQYF. The complete variable domain, with remaining parts taken from reference TRBV7-8 and TRBJ2-3, reads GAGVSQSPRYKVAKRGQDVALRCDPISGHVSLFWYQQALGQGPEFLTYFQNEAQLDKSGLPSDRFFAERPEGSVSTLKIQRTQQEDSAVYLCASSLNSAGIGTDTQYFGPGTRLTVL.

The gene calls are TRBV12-3 or TRBV12-4 and TRBJ2-1, with D uncertain. The ends were cut back, 6 bases at V and 5 bases at J, with 11 bases in the middle. The CDR3 totals 13 residues. The CDR3 loop reads CASSHPPHNEQFF. Written as DNA, the CDR3 is TGTGCCAGCAGCCACCCTCCCCACAATGAGCAGTTCTTC.

This clonotype was observed a handful of times. This sequence joins TRBV5-1 and TRBJ1-6; 11 nucleotides line up with TRBD1. Losses at the gene ends were 4 bases for V and 9 bases for J; bases not matched to a gene: 12. CDR3 length: 17 amino acids. The germline CDR1 and CDR2 sequences are SGHRS and YFSETQ. The CDR3 nucleotides are TGCGCCAGCAGCCCACGGACAGGGGGCGCGAAGGGTTCACCCCTCCACTTT. This encodes CASSPRTGGAKGSPLHF.

The rearrangement uses TRBV20-1 and TRBJ2-7; 11 bases fit TRBD1. Trimming took 3 bases from V and 3 from J; bases not matched to a gene: 10. This CDR3 comprises 16 residues. Germline loops: CDR1 DFQATT, CDR2 SNEGSKA (reference sequence). Here the CDR3 DNA reads TGCAGTGCTAGGATACCCGGGACAGGGGGGATCTACGAGCAGTACTTC. It encodes CSARIPGTGGIYEQYF.

V gene TRBV28 combines with J gene TRBJ2-1; D may be TRBD2 (6 bases). This CDR3 spans 16 amino acids. The ends were cut back, 10 bases at V and 1 base at J, with 20 bases in the middle. Germline V gene data show CDR1 as MDHEN and CDR2 as SYDVKM. CDR3 sequence reads: CATFSRAGDSYNEQFF. The CDR3 nucleotides are TGTGCCACCTTTTCCCGAGCGGGCGATTCCTACAATGAGCAGTTCTTC.

The chain combines TRBV3-1 with TRBJ1-2; D is unresolved. CDR3 length: 14 residues. The germline V and J ends were trimmed by 1 base and 1 base, with 7 bases remaining between them. Per the germline V gene, CDR1 is LGHDT and CDR2 is YNNKEL (reference sequence). CDR3 DNA: TGTGCCAGCAGCCAAGGGGTTCTTAACTATGGCTACACCTTC. This encodes CASSQGVLNYGYTF.

CDR3 bases: TGTGCCAGCAGTGGGGACGAGGGTTGGGATGAGCAGTTCTTC. Translating gives CASSGDEGWDEQFF. The chain links TRBV12-3 or TRBV12-4 to TRBJ2-1; D tentatively reads TRBD1 or TRBD2 (5 bases each). Trimming cost V 5 bases and J 8 bases, with 16 bases left between them. CDR3 length: 14 amino acids.

The V call is TRBV5-1, the J call TRBJ1-3, with TRBD1 matching 10 bases. The CDR3 consists of 18 residues. V trimming: 4 bases; J trimming: 0 bases; junction bases outside the gene matches: 10. Looked up from germline, CDR1 is SGHRS and CDR2 is YFSETQ. This CDR3 reads CASSPVTGGPFSGNTIYF. CDR3 DNA: TGCGCCAGCAGCCCCGTGACAGGGGGCCCCTTCTCTGGAAACACCATATATTTT.

A few counts support this clonotype. The genes are TRBV19 and TRBJ1-5, with TRBD1 matching over 8 bases. V lost 3 bases to trimming and J lost 3 bases; unmatched junction nucleotides: 7. CDR1 is LNHDA, CDR2 SQIVND, per germline (reference sequence). The CDR3 sequence is 16 residues long. This chain's CDR3 is CASSIDWTGINQPQHF. The CDR3 nucleotides are TGTGCCAGTAGTATTGATTGGACAGGGATCAATCAGCCCCAGCATTTT.

This clonotype was found a few times. The V call is TRBV12-3 or TRBV12-4, the J call TRBJ2-5; a possible D gene is TRBD1 (5 bases). This CDR3 comprises 14 residues. Trimming left V 1 base short and J 5 bases short, with 11 bases between. CDR3 loop: CASSLVTGPETQYF. The CDR3 DNA follows: TGTGCCAGCAGTTTAGTTACAGGTCCGGAGACCCAGTACTTC.